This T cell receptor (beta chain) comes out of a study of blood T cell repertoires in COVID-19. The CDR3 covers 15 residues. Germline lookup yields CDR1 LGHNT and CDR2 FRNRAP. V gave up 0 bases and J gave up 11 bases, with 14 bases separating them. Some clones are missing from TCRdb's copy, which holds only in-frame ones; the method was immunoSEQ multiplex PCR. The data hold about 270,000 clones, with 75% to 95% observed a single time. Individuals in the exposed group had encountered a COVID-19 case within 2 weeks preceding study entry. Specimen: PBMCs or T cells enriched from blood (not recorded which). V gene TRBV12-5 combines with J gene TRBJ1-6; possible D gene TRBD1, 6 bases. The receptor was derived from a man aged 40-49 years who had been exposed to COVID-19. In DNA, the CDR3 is TGTGCTAGTGGTTTGGTACAGGGAGAGTGGCCACCCCTCCACTTT. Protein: CASGLVQGEWPPLHF.